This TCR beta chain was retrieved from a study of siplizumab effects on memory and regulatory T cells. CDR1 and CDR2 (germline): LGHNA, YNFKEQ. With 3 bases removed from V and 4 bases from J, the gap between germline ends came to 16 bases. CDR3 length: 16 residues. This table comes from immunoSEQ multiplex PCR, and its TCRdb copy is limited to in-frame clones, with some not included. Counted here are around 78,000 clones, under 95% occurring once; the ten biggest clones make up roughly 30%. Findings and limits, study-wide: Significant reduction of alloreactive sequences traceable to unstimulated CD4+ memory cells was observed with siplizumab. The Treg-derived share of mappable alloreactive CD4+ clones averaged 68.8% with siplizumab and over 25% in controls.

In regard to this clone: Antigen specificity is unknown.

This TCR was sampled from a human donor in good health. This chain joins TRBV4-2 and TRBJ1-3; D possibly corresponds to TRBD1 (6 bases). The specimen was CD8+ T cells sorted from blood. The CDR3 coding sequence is TGTGCCAGCAGCCACCGCCGGGACATCTCGGGAAACACCATATATTTT. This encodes CASSHRRDISGNTIYF.